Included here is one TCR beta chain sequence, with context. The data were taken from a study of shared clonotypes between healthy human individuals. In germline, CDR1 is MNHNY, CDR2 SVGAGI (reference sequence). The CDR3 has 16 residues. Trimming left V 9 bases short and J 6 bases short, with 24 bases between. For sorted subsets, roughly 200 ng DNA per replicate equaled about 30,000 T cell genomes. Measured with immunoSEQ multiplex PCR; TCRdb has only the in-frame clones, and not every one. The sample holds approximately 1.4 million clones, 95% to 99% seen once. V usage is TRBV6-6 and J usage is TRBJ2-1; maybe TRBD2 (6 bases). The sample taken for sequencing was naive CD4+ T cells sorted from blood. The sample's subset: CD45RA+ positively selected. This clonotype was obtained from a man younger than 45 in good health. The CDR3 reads CASTRAGSRAPNEQFF. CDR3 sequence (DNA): TGTGCCAGTACACGGGCGGGGAGCCGAGCCCCCAATGAGCAGTTCTTC.